This T cell receptor beta chain was identified in a study of Tregs in tolerant kidney transplant recipients. Germline V gene lookup returns CDR1 MNHEY and CDR2 SVGAGI. The length of the CDR3 is 14 residues. The germline V and J ends were trimmed by 4 bases and 2 bases, with 8 bases remaining between them. Notes on the study in general: Changing PCR primers prevented nucleotide comparison between some patients' samples. The most relevant donor-specific Treg TCRbeta repertoire apparently came from expansion with activated donor B cells. Few patients were studied, so findings need validation in larger groups.

Notes on this clone: Its specificity is not known.

Recipients received nonmyeloablative bone marrow transplants from related graft donors, with transient mixed chimerism. CD4+CD25+CD127- Tregs, CD4+CD25- non-Tregs, CD4 and CD8 cells were sorted. TCRdb's copy holds only in-frame clones and misses some; the assay was immunoSEQ multiplex PCR. The sample shows tens of thousands of clones, about 91% of them seen only once. Sample: CD4+ T cells from blood (PBMCs), taken 24 months after the transplant. The gene calls are TRBV6-5 and TRBJ1-4, with D perhaps TRBD1 (5 bases). The origin of this receptor is a human patient who received a combined kidney and bone marrow transplant. A subset of T cells may come from the graft donor. The CDR3 DNA reads as TGTGCCAGCAGTTGGGGCAGGACTAATGAAAAACTGTTTTTT. This encodes CASSWGRTNEKLFF.